This TCR beta chain was recovered during a study of blood T cell repertoires in COVID-19. Study context: Both acute and convalescent COVID-19 samples were obtained from the United States, Italy and Spain. PBMCs, B-cell-depleted T cells, or T cells provided the cDNA or gDNA that made up the material.

This clone was seen only once. The germline CDR1 and CDR2 sequences are LNHDA and SQIVND (reference sequence). Between the trimmed V and J ends, which lost 4 bases and 1 base, there was a span of 11 bases. The CDR3 covers 15 residues. Original processing notes: Counts of nucleated cells, estimated from reference gene primer amplification, were obtained. Sequencing used immunoSEQ multiplex PCR; TCRdb keeps in-frame clones, though not all of them. V and J calls and clone size follow that table, whereas D and trimming were derived from the DNA. This table holds around 78,000 clones, about nine tenths found once.

V usage is TRBV19 and J usage is TRBJ2-1; perhaps TRBD1 as D (6 bases). This TCR derives from a man between 65 and 85 years old with active or convalescent COVID-19. Sequenced sample: peripheral blood. CDR3 sequence (DNA): TGTGCCAGTAGTACGACAGGCCTATCCTACAATGAGCAGTTCTTC. Its translation is CASSTTGLSYNEQFF.